Listed below are T cell receptor beta chains from one sample, sequenced in a study of T-cell memory formation after mild COVID-19. One entry per CDR3 protein, called by TCRdb with MiXCR from the 5' RACE reads. The sample yields fewer than 400,000 distinct CDR3 sequences, under 15% seen once. The sample comprised PBMCs or a T cell subset sorted from them (not recorded which). Receptors were obtained from a young man who had mild COVID-19 (a few samples of this study predate the infection). Cell type and time point are not known. Both conserved end residues are part of each CDR3. The D gene is left open where the match is weak. The listing skips clone size in some rows; elsewhere it reads once, few, many or a size class.

d_gene: .; j_gene: TRBJ1-1; abundance: .; v_gene: TRBV6-5; CDR3nt: TGTGCCAGCAAAGGGTGGCCTTCCACGATAAACACTGAAGCTTTCTTT; CDR3aa: CASKGWPSTINTEAFF
d_gene: .; j_gene: TRBJ1-5; abundance: few; v_gene: TRBV7-8; CDR3nt: TGTGCCAGCAGCGCCGTTTCCGATCAGCCCCAGCATTTT; CDR3aa: CASSAVSDQPQHF
d_gene: .; j_gene: TRBJ1-1; abundance: few; v_gene: TRBV9; CDR3nt: TGTGCCAGCAGCGTTCCTCCGGACCTTGAAGCTTTCTTT; CDR3aa: CASSVPPDLEAFF
d_gene: .; j_gene: TRBJ2-3; abundance: few; v_gene: TRBV6-5; CDR3nt: TGTGCCAGCAGTCAAACTAGCAAGGGGAGCACAGATACGCAGTATTTT; CDR3aa: CASSQTSKGSTDTQYF
d_gene: .; j_gene: TRBJ1-4; abundance: .; v_gene: TRBV20-1; CDR3nt: TGCAGTGCCCCAAACAGGAGAAATAATGAAAAACTGTTTTTT; CDR3aa: CSAPNRRNNEKLFF
d_gene: .; j_gene: TRBJ2-3; abundance: .; v_gene: TRBV4-1; CDR3nt: TGCGCCAGCAGCCAAGAGTCGCGGCCAAACACAGATACGCAGTATTTT; CDR3aa: CASSQESRPNTDTQYF
d_gene: TRBD1; j_gene: TRBJ1-2; abundance: few; v_gene: TRBV18; CDR3nt: TGTGCCAGCTCACCCGTGACAGGGAGAAACTATGGCTACACCTTC; CDR3aa: CASSPVTGRNYGYTF
d_gene: .; j_gene: TRBJ2-5; abundance: few; v_gene: TRBV11-3; CDR3nt: TGTGCCAGCGCAGGACCCGGGGAGACCCAGTACTTC; CDR3aa: CASAGPGETQYF
d_gene: TRBD1; j_gene: TRBJ2-1; abundance: .; v_gene: TRBV18; CDR3nt: TGTGCCAGCTCACCCCGGGACAGGGCCGACTCGGATGAGCAGTTCTTC; CDR3aa: CASSPRDRADSDEQFF
d_gene: TRBD2; j_gene: TRBJ2-1; abundance: few; v_gene: TRBV29-1; CDR3nt: TGCAGCGTTGGCACCCGAGGTAGCGGGGGGGTTTCCTACAATGAGCAGTTCTTC; CDR3aa: CSVGTRGSGGVSYNEQFF
d_gene: .; j_gene: TRBJ2-3; abundance: few; v_gene: TRBV7-2; CDR3nt: TGTGCCAGCAGCTACACAGGGAACCCAGATACGCAGTATTTT; CDR3aa: CASSYTGNPDTQYF
d_gene: .; j_gene: TRBJ1-2; abundance: many; v_gene: TRBV12-5; CDR3nt: TGTGCTAGTGCCTCTGCCGGGGGGCGCCACTATGGCTACACCTTC; CDR3aa: CASASAGGRHYGYTF
d_gene: .; j_gene: TRBJ2-5; abundance: many; v_gene: TRBV5-1; CDR3nt: TGCGCCAGCAGCTTGGAGGTCGGACCCCAAGAGACCCAGTACTTC; CDR3aa: CASSLEVGPQETQYF
d_gene: .; j_gene: TRBJ1-5; abundance: .; v_gene: TRBV20-1; CDR3nt: TGCAGTGCTAGGCGTCATAATCAGCCCCAGCATTTT; CDR3aa: CSARRHNQPQHF
d_gene: .; j_gene: TRBJ1-2; abundance: few; v_gene: TRBV7-9; CDR3nt: TGTGCCAGCAGCTATAGCGGGGAAGGCTACACCTTC; CDR3aa: CASSYSGEGYTF
d_gene: TRBD1; j_gene: TRBJ1-2; abundance: many; v_gene: TRBV12-3/TRBV12-4; CDR3nt: TGTGCCAGCAGCCTCAGGGGGAACTATGGCTACACCTTC; CDR3aa: CASSLRGNYGYTF
d_gene: .; j_gene: TRBJ1-2; abundance: few; v_gene: TRBV7-8; CDR3nt: TGTGCCAGCAGCGTGGACGGAAGCTATGGCTACACCTTC; CDR3aa: CASSVDGSYGYTF
d_gene: .; j_gene: TRBJ1-1; abundance: few; v_gene: TRBV25-1; CDR3nt: TGTGCCAGCAGTGAGGGCGGGGTGACTGAAGCTTTCTTT; CDR3aa: CASSEGGVTEAFF
d_gene: .; j_gene: TRBJ1-4; abundance: .; v_gene: TRBV19; CDR3nt: TGTGCCAGTAGGGAAAGGGGATCGGGTGAAAAACTGTTTTTT; CDR3aa: CASRERGSGEKLFF
d_gene: TRBD1; j_gene: TRBJ1-6; abundance: many; v_gene: TRBV7-2; CDR3nt: TGTGCCAGCGGACAGGGCCCTACCAATTCACCCCTCCACTTT; CDR3aa: CASGQGPTNSPLHF
d_gene: .; j_gene: TRBJ1-4; abundance: few; v_gene: TRBV18; CDR3nt: TGTGCCAGCTCACCAATTTGGTCAGAAAAAAATGAAAAACTGTTTTTT; CDR3aa: CASSPIWSEKNEKLFF
d_gene: .; j_gene: TRBJ2-6; abundance: .; v_gene: TRBV2; CDR3nt: TGTGGGTCCAGGAGCTCTGGGGCCAACGTCCTGACTTTC; CDR3aa: CGSRSSGANVLTF
d_gene: .; j_gene: TRBJ2-3; abundance: few; v_gene: TRBV4-1; CDR3nt: TGCGCCAGCAGCCCAGGACCCCAACCGGATACGCAGTATTTT; CDR3aa: CASSPGPQPDTQYF
d_gene: .; j_gene: TRBJ2-1; abundance: once; v_gene: TRBV10-3; CDR3nt: TGTGCCATCGGAACCGGGGCCCGAAGTGGCGATGAGCAGTTCTTC; CDR3aa: CAIGTGARSGDEQFF
d_gene: TRBD2; j_gene: TRBJ2-3; abundance: .; v_gene: TRBV7-9; CDR3nt: TGTGCCAGCAGCTTTACTAGCGGCAGCACAGATACGCAGTATTTT; CDR3aa: CASSFTSGSTDTQYF
d_gene: TRBD2; j_gene: TRBJ2-3; abundance: few; v_gene: TRBV20-1; CDR3nt: TGCAGTGCTGAGGGCCTAGCGGGGGCCACAGATACGCAGTATTTT; CDR3aa: CSAEGLAGATDTQYF
d_gene: .; j_gene: TRBJ1-1; abundance: few; v_gene: TRBV7-6; CDR3nt: TGTGCCAGCAGCTTGGGGGAGGAAGCTTTCTTT; CDR3aa: CASSLGEEAFF
d_gene: .; j_gene: TRBJ1-5; abundance: .; v_gene: TRBV18; CDR3nt: TGTGCCAGCTCACCACAGGGGATGGGGCCCCAGCATTTT; CDR3aa: CASSPQGMGPQHF
d_gene: .; j_gene: TRBJ2-1; abundance: .; v_gene: TRBV4-2; CDR3nt: TGTGCCAGCAGCCAAGACGGAAGGGGGGGGACACCCAATGAGCAGTTCTTC; CDR3aa: CASSQDGRGGTPNEQFF
d_gene: TRBD1; j_gene: TRBJ2-1; abundance: few; v_gene: TRBV4-3; CDR3nt: TGCGCCAGCAGTCAGACAGGGGGCTATCTGGACAATGAGCAGTTCTTC; CDR3aa: CASSQTGGYLDNEQFF
d_gene: .; j_gene: TRBJ2-3; abundance: .; v_gene: TRBV12-3/TRBV12-4; CDR3nt: TGTGCCAGCAGCCCCGCGGGGTTCACAGATACGCAGTATTTT; CDR3aa: CASSPAGFTDTQYF
d_gene: .; j_gene: TRBJ2-2; abundance: .; v_gene: TRBV4-3; CDR3nt: TGCGCCAGCAGCCGCCCCGTCAGGGGAACAGGAGGCACCGGGGAGCTGTTTTTT; CDR3aa: CASSRPVRGTGGTGELFF
d_gene: TRBD1; j_gene: TRBJ1-1; abundance: few; v_gene: TRBV25-1; CDR3nt: TGTGCCAGCAGTGTAGACAGGGGGGTTGAAGCTTTCTTT; CDR3aa: CASSVDRGVEAFF
d_gene: .; j_gene: TRBJ1-1; abundance: few; v_gene: TRBV7-9; CDR3nt: TGTGCCAGCAGCTTATTAGACGGGAACACTGAAGCTTTCTTT; CDR3aa: CASSLLDGNTEAFF
d_gene: TRBD2; j_gene: TRBJ2-1; abundance: .; v_gene: TRBV4-1; CDR3nt: TGCGCCAGCAGCCAATCGGGGACTAGCGGGCCAAGCTCCTACAATGAGCAGTTCTTC; CDR3aa: CASSQSGTSGPSSYNEQFF
d_gene: TRBD2; j_gene: TRBJ2-5; abundance: .; v_gene: TRBV7-2; CDR3nt: TGTGCCAGCAGCTTAGCCCTGGGAGGGTTGGAGACCCAGTACTTC; CDR3aa: CASSLALGGLETQYF
d_gene: .; j_gene: TRBJ2-5; abundance: few; v_gene: TRBV7-2; CDR3nt: TGTGCCAGCAGCAATCGTGTGGCCGGCGAAGATCCGAGAGAGACCCAGTACTTC; CDR3aa: CASSNRVAGEDPRETQYF
d_gene: TRBD2; j_gene: TRBJ2-3; abundance: few; v_gene: TRBV14; CDR3nt: TGTGCCAGCAGCCAGATAAAGCGGGGAGCTACAGATACGCAGTATTTT; CDR3aa: CASSQIKRGATDTQYF
d_gene: TRBD2; j_gene: TRBJ2-7; abundance: .; v_gene: TRBV29-1; CDR3nt: TGCAGCGTTTCCACCTCTTGGGAGGGTTACTACGAGCAGTACTTC; CDR3aa: CSVSTSWEGYYEQYF
d_gene: TRBD2; j_gene: TRBJ2-3; abundance: few; v_gene: TRBV2; CDR3nt: TGTGCCAGCGGTAGCGGGGGGGCAGATACGCAGTATTTT; CDR3aa: CASGSGGADTQYF
d_gene: .; j_gene: TRBJ2-3; abundance: .; v_gene: TRBV5-1; CDR3nt: TGCGCCACCCAAGCGGAGGGCGGTACGCAGTATTTT; CDR3aa: CATQAEGGTQYF
d_gene: TRBD1; j_gene: TRBJ1-5; abundance: .; v_gene: TRBV6-6; CDR3nt: TGTGCCAGCACTCGTTTGGGAACAGGGGGTGGCAATCAGCCCCAGCATTTT; CDR3aa: CASTRLGTGGGNQPQHF
d_gene: .; j_gene: TRBJ2-4; abundance: few; v_gene: TRBV4-1; CDR3nt: TGCGCCAGCAGCCAAACAGGCCTGTTAGCCAAAAACATTCAGTACTTC; CDR3aa: CASSQTGLLAKNIQYF
d_gene: .; j_gene: TRBJ2-2; abundance: many; v_gene: TRBV27; CDR3nt: TGTGCCAGCAGCTTCCGGAACACCGGGGAGCTGTTTTTT; CDR3aa: CASSFRNTGELFF
d_gene: TRBD1; j_gene: TRBJ1-2; abundance: few; v_gene: TRBV4-1; CDR3nt: TGCGCCAGCAGCGAGACTGACAGGGGGCGCGGCTATGGCTACACCTTC; CDR3aa: CASSETDRGRGYGYTF